Following are 32 T cell receptor beta chains from one sample sequenced in a study of early T cells in non-severe SARS-CoV-2 infection. From the 5' RACE reads, TCRdb called clonotypes with MiXCR, one entry per CDR3 protein. The sample includes roughly 120,000 distinct CDR3 sequences, 10% to 15% seen only once; the top ten take approximately 4%. Sequenced here: whole blood, sampled at baseline. Every receptor here comes from an adult who was a healthcare worker with PCR-confirmed SARS-CoV-2 infection or an uninfected control (not recorded which).

This clonotype was seen ten or more times. The chain employs TRBV5-6 and TRBJ2-1, with TRBD1 as a possible D gene (6 bases). The CDR3 spans 15 residues. Trimming shortened V by 6 bases and J by 4 bases, and 17 bases separated the two germline ends. Germline loops: CDR1 SGHDT, CDR2 YYEEEE. The chain's CDR3 is CASTLTGNSYNEQFF. In DNA, the CDR3 is TGTGCCAGCACCCTTACAGGGAACAGTTACAATGAGCAGTTCTTC. The variable domain in full, with the rest retrieved from reference TRBV5-6 and TRBJ2-1, is DAGVTQSPTHLIKTRGQQVTLRCSPKSGHDTVSWYQQALGQGPQFIFQYYEEEERQRGNFPDRFSGHQFPNYSSELNVNALLLGDSALYLCASTLTGNSYNEQFFGPGTRLTVL.

This rearrangement joins TRBV5-1 to TRBJ2-3, with D perhaps matching TRBD1 or TRBD2 (5 bases each). This CDR3 region has 14 residues. V lost 1 base and J lost 3, with 9 bases in between. Germline V gives CDR1 SGHRS, CDR2 YFSETQ. CDR3 region: CASSLLGVTDTQYF. The CDR3 DNA reads as TGCGCCAGCAGCTTGTTGGGGGTGACAGATACGCAGTATTTT.

This clonotype has more than one count but fewer than ten. CDR3 coding DNA: TGCAGCGTGTCCAGGCAGATCACAGATACGCAGTATTTT. Its translation is CSVSRQITDTQYF. The chain carries TRBV29-1 and TRBJ2-3; no clear D. The germline gives CDR1 SQVTM, CDR2 ANQGSEA. The length of the CDR3 is 13 residues. Trimming stripped 6 bases from V and 2 bases from J, with 12 bases between.

This sequence joins TRBV29-1 and TRBJ2-1, with D possibly TRBD1 on 6 matching bases. This CDR3 is 15 amino acids long. CDR1 and CDR2 from the germline V gene are SQVTM and ANQGSEA. The germline V and J ends were trimmed by 7 bases and 0 bases, with 16 bases remaining between them. The CDR3 region has the DNA TGCAGCGCCGCGAGGGACAAGAGCTCCTACAATGAGCAGTTCTTC. Amino acid sequence: CSAARDKSSYNEQFF.

This chain joins TRBV5-1 and TRBJ2-3; D not resolved. Looked up from germline, CDR1 is SGHRS and CDR2 is YFSETQ. The CDR3 covers 13 residues. The V gene lost 0 bases and the J gene lost 6 bases, with 8 bases spanning the gap. CDR3 residues: CASSLGVEDTQYF. The CDR3 nucleotides read TGCGCCAGCAGCTTGGGAGTGGAGGATACGCAGTATTTT.

This chain links TRBV5-1 with TRBJ2-5; 7 bases are shared with TRBD2. Germline CDR1 reads SGHRS; CDR2 reads YFSETQ. Losses at the gene ends were 4 bases for V and 5 bases for J; bases not matched to a gene: 11. The CDR3 runs 15 residues. The CDR3 DNA sequence: TGCGCCAGCAGCCCCCAACGGGGGGTATGGGAGACCCAGTACTTC. Encoded protein: CASSPQRGVWETQYF.

This clonotype was observed a few times. The gene calls are TRBV12-3 or TRBV12-4 and TRBJ1-1; no definite D call. The V gene lost 5 bases and the J gene lost 3 bases, with 19 bases spanning the gap. The CDR3 runs 16 residues. In DNA form, the CDR3 reads TGTGCCAGCAGTCCCCAAACGTGGGTCGGGGACACTGAAGCTTTCTTT. This codes for CASSPQTWVGDTEAFF.

This clonotype was counted at least ten times. The chain uses TRBV20-1 and TRBJ2-3; 7 bases match TRBD2. This CDR3 contains 12 residues. CDR1 and CDR2 (germline): DFQATT, SNEGSKA (reference sequence). CDR3 nucleotide sequence: TGCAGCAGCGGGACCGGCACAGATACGCAGTATTTT. It yields the protein CSSGTGTDTQYF.

This chain uses TRBV3-1 with TRBJ1-2, with TRBD1 matching over 8 bases. With V trimmed by 6 bases and J by 5 bases, 8 bases remained unmatched. Germline V gene sequence: CDR1 LGHDT, CDR2 YNNKEL (reference sequence). The CDR3 sequence is 14 residues long. The CDR3 nucleotides read TGTGCCAGCAGTCCTAGACAGGGGCATTATGGCTACACCTTC. Translated, it gives CASSPRQGHYGYTF. The whole variable domain, filled in from reference TRBV3-1 and TRBJ1-2, reads DTAVSQTPKYLVTQMGNDKSIKCEQNLGHDTMYWYKQDSKKFLKIMFSYNNKELIINETVPNRFSPKSPDKAHLNLHINSLELGDSAVYFCASSPRQGHYGYTFGSGTRLTVV.

This clonotype was detected a few times. In DNA form, the CDR3 reads TGTGCCAGTAGTAGGGGACAGACTAATGAAAAACTGTTTTTT. This gives the protein CASSRGQTNEKLFF. This rearrangement joins TRBV19 to TRBJ1-4; 7 bases line up with TRBD1. This CDR3 contains 14 residues. V was clipped by 4 bases and J by 2 bases; unmatched bases: 1. Germline V gene data show CDR1 as LNHDA and CDR2 as SQIVND (reference sequence).

This clonotype was seen more than once but under ten times. The chain couples TRBV11-1 to TRBJ1-2; no definite D call. Trimming took 3 bases from V and 2 from J, leaving 10 bases between them. CDR3 length equals 14 residues. Looked up from germline, CDR1 is SGHAT and CDR2 is FQDESV (reference sequence). CDR3 sequence: CASSLRKDNYGYTF. CDR3 in DNA: TGTGCCAGCAGCTTGAGGAAGGACAACTATGGCTACACCTTC. The full variable domain, completed using reference TRBV11-1 and TRBJ1-2, is EAEVAQSPRYKITEKSQAVAFWCDPISGHATLYWYRQILGQGPELLVQFQDESVVDDSQLPKDRFSAERLKGVDSTLKIQPAELGDSAMYLCASSLRKDNYGYTFGSGTRLTVV.

This clonotype has a handful of counts. The chain employs TRBV29-1 and TRBJ2-7, with a weak D call TRBD2 (6 bases). CDR3 size: 14 residues. Germline loops: CDR1 SQVTM, CDR2 ANQGSEA. Trimming shortened V by 4 bases and J by 7 bases, and 20 bases separated the two germline ends. The CDR3: CSVVGQAGIMEQYF. CDR3 nucleotides: TGCAGCGTTGTCGGGCAGGCGGGAATTATGGAGCAGTACTTC.

This clonotype turned up a few times. CDR3 sequence: CSARVGQGERVTDTQYF. The DNA for the CDR3 is TGCAGTGCTAGAGTGGGGCAGGGGGAGCGGGTTACAGATACGCAGTATTTT. The rearrangement uses TRBV20-1 and TRBJ2-3; a possible D gene is TRBD1 (7 bases). CDR3 length: 17 residues. Germline CDR1 and CDR2: DFQATT and SNEGSKA (reference sequence). V was pared by 1 base and J by 3 bases, with 20 bases between.

This sequence joins TRBV5-1 and TRBJ2-3; 10 bases match TRBD2. V was pared by 0 bases and J by 1 base, with 2 bases of the junction left unmatched. Germline V gene data show CDR1 as SGHRS and CDR2 as YFSETQ. The CDR3 loop spans 16 amino acids. The CDR3 nucleotides read TGCGCCAGCAGCTTGGAGGGGACTAGCGGCACAGATACGCAGTATTTT. It encodes CASSLEGTSGTDTQYF.

This clonotype was recorded at least ten times. The V gene is TRBV7-9, the J gene TRBJ1-1; the match to TRBD1 covers 8 bases. The CDR3 spans 15 residues. V lost 5 bases and J lost 1; bases outside the gene matches: 6. CDR1 SEHNR and CDR2 FQNEAQ come from the germline V gene (reference sequence). CDR3 bases: TGTGCCAGCAGCAAAACAGGGGGATCGAACACTGAAGCTTTCTTT. Translation: CASSKTGGSNTEAFF.

This clonotype was found many times. The rearrangement joins TRBV24-1 to TRBJ2-3; 8 bases are a match to TRBD1. V shed 5 bases and J 2 bases; nucleotides not matched to a gene: 5. The V gene's germline CDR1 is KGHDR and CDR2 SFDVKD. This CDR3 has 15 amino acids. The DNA for the CDR3 is TGTGCCACCAGTGGGGGGACAGGAGTCACAGATACGCAGTATTTT. It encodes CATSGGTGVTDTQYF.

The sample holds a few counts of this clonotype. This chain joins TRBV6-5 and TRBJ2-1; a possible D gene is TRBD2 (6 bases). Germline V gene data show CDR1 as MNHEY and CDR2 as SVGAGI. The V end lost 6 bases, the J end lost 9 bases, and 15 bases lay between the germline ends. The CDR3 contains 13 residues. CDR3 bases: TGTGCCAGCAGCCCTTGGAGGGGATTTGAGCAGTTCTTC. Protein sequence: CASSPWRGFEQFF.

The genes are TRBV19 and TRBJ2-1; 12 nucleotides match TRBD1. The CDR3 length is 13 residues. With V trimmed by 11 bases and J by 7 bases, 6 bases remained unmatched. Germline loops: CDR1 LNHDA, CDR2 SQIVND (reference sequence). The CDR3 here is CACRDRGRNEQFF. The CDR3 region has the DNA TGTGCCTGCCGGGACAGGGGGCGGAATGAGCAGTTCTTC.

This clonotype was observed a few times. The CDR3 reads CASSQGLAGVNEQFF. The DNA of the CDR3 is TGTGCCAGCTCCCAGGGACTAGCGGGAGTTAATGAGCAGTTCTTC. This chain joins TRBV18 and TRBJ2-1; 14 bases match TRBD2. The germline V gene encodes CDR1 KGHSH and CDR2 LQKENI. With 6 bases clipped from V and 7 bases from J, the junction kept 5 bases outside the gene matches. This CDR3 is built from 15 residues.

This sequence joins TRBV7-3 and TRBJ2-1; D possibly matches TRBD1 or TRBD2 (5 bases each). The CDR3 spans 16 residues. Trimming left V 6 bases short and J 10 bases short, with 25 bases between. Germline loops: CDR1 SGHTA, CDR2 FQGTGA. In DNA form, the CDR3 reads TGTGCCAGCAGTCGAAGTGGGGACCGATCTTCAGGGGAGCAGTTCTTC. It specifies CASSRSGDRSSGEQFF.

This clonotype was seen a few times. This sequence joins TRBV10-2 and TRBJ1-6; 8 bases are a match to TRBD1. Trimming removed 6 bases from V and 6 bases from J; junction bases left unmatched: 7. Germline V gene sequence: CDR1 WSHSY, CDR2 SAAADI. CDR3 length equals 15 residues. The CDR3 reads CASSTTGQGNSPLHF. Written as DNA, the CDR3 is TGCGCCAGCAGCACTACTGGACAGGGTAATTCACCCCTCCACTTT.

This clonotype was picked up a small number of times. The genes are TRBV3-1 and TRBJ1-6; 7 positions match TRBD1. Germline-derived CDR1 and CDR2 are LGHDT and YNNKEL (reference sequence). This CDR3 has 13 amino acids. Trimming removed 5 bases from V and 10 bases from J; junction bases left unmatched: 5. The CDR3 region has the DNA TGTGCCAGCAGCTACAGGGGTTACTCACCCCTCCACTTT. Its translation: CASSYRGYSPLHF. Looking up the rest from reference TRBV3-1 and TRBJ1-6 gives the full variable domain: DTAVSQTPKYLVTQMGNDKSIKCEQNLGHDTMYWYKQDSKKFLKIMFSYNNKELIINETVPNRFSPKSPDKAHLNLHINSLELGDSAVYFCASSYRGYSPLHFGNGTRLTVT.

The sample holds a few counts of this clonotype. The chain combines TRBV30 with TRBJ1-2, with D possibly being TRBD1 (6 bases). V lost 4 bases and J lost 6, with 15 bases in between. This CDR3 is built from 13 residues. Germline V gene data show CDR1 as GTSNPN and CDR2 as SVGIG (reference sequence). CDR3 nucleotides: TGTGCCTGGACCCTCCTTAACAGGGATGGCTACACCTTC. Protein: CAWTLLNRDGYTF.

There are a few counts of this clonotype. The chain uses TRBV5-1 and TRBJ1-6, with 7 nucleotides matching TRBD1. Per the germline V gene, CDR1 is SGHRS and CDR2 is YFSETQ. Trimming removed 4 bases from V and 7 bases from J; junction bases left unmatched: 8. The CDR3 has 15 residues. This chain's CDR3 is CASSIGDSNNSPLHF. The DNA of the CDR3 is TGCGCCAGCAGCATAGGGGACAGTAACAATTCACCCCTCCACTTT.

The chain has TRBV28 and TRBJ1-2; no definite D call. CDR1 and CDR2 from the germline V gene are MDHEN and SYDVKM. Trimming left V 6 bases short and J 7 bases short, with 15 bases between. The CDR3 length is 13 residues. CDR3 protein: CASSSPNAFGYTF. The CDR3 DNA follows: TGTGCCAGCAGCTCCCCGAACGCTTTTGGCTACACCTTC.

This clonotype was counted a few times. The chain carries TRBV2 and TRBJ2-2; D unresolved. There are 15 residues in the CDR3. V gave up 5 bases and J gave up 3 bases, with 13 bases separating them. Germline V gives CDR1 SNHLY, CDR2 FYNNEI. CDR3 sequence: CASSQSSGYTGELFF. The CDR3, as DNA: TGTGCCAGCAGTCAGTCGTCAGGCTACACCGGGGAGCTGTTTTTT.

The rearrangement uses TRBV28 and TRBJ1-5; D remains ambiguous. The CDR3 spans 12 residues. The germline gives CDR1 MDHEN, CDR2 SYDVKM. V was clipped by 3 bases and J by 7 bases, with 7 bases between them. The CDR3 here is CASSLNRQPQHF. The DNA of the CDR3 is TGTGCCAGCAGTTTGAATCGGCAGCCCCAGCATTTT.

Many counts were recorded for this clonotype. This sequence joins TRBV7-3 and TRBJ1-2, with a tentative D call TRBD1 (6 bases). The V end was cut by 5 bases, the J end by 6 bases, with 16 bases between. Germline-derived CDR1 and CDR2 are SGHTA and FQGTGA. This CDR3 comprises 14 residues. CDR3 loop: CASSTATGADGYTF. The CDR3 nucleotides are TGTGCCAGCAGCACTGCGACGGGGGCTGATGGCTACACCTTC.

This clonotype appeared many times. The V gene is TRBV28, the J gene TRBJ1-2; tentatively, D is TRBD1 (6 bases). The CDR3 consists of 12 residues. V lost 10 bases, J lost 4 bases, and 13 bases lay in between. Looked up from germline, CDR1 is MDHEN and CDR2 is SYDVKM. The CDR3 loop is CATEQGGYGYTF. CDR3 coding DNA: TGTGCCACCGAACAGGGAGGCTATGGCTACACCTTC.

The gene calls are TRBV6-6 and TRBJ1-1, with a tentative D call TRBD1 (5 bases). The CDR3 sequence is 14 residues long. Germline lookup yields CDR1 MNHNY and CDR2 SVGAGI (reference sequence). Trimming removed 6 bases at V and 1 base at J, with 12 bases between. The CDR3 loop is CASSPGTGNTEAFF. The CDR3, as DNA: TGTGCCAGCAGCCCTGGGACGGGGAACACTGAAGCTTTCTTT.

The rearrangement joins TRBV5-1 to TRBJ2-5; D ambiguous. Germline V CDR1 and CDR2: SGHRS, YFSETQ. Trimming pared 4 bases from V and 3 bases from J, leaving 7 bases between. This CDR3 contains 12 residues. Here the CDR3 reads CASSQTEETQYF. The DNA of the CDR3 is TGCGCCAGCAGCCAGACTGAAGAGACCCAGTACTTC.

This clonotype has only a few counts. The J gene is TRBJ2-7, the V gene TRBV3-1; maybe TRBD1 (6 bases). From germline, CDR1 is LGHDT and CDR2 YNNKEL (reference sequence). The CDR3 totals 15 residues. V was trimmed by 1 base and J by 0 bases, leaving 10 bases between them. The CDR3 reads CASSQAAGVSYEQYF. The CDR3 DNA reads as TGTGCCAGCAGCCAAGCGGCAGGGGTCTCCTACGAGCAGTACTTC.